Listed below are T cell receptor beta chains from one sample, sequenced in a study of beta chain features in type 1 diabetes. Sequencing used immunoSEQ multiplex PCR; TCRdb keeps in-frame clones, though not all of them. This table has hundreds of thousands of clones, approximately 31% appearing once. The sample was naive CD4+ T cells from blood. All receptors come from a man younger than 35 in good health. The CDR3 runs from the conserved cysteine through the conserved F or W. The D gene is left open where the match is weak. The size entry is marked missing in some rows and otherwise reads once, few, many or a size class.

NA NA TRBJ1-2 TRBV12-5 TGTGCTAGTGGTTTGATTGGTTCGGCAGACTATGGCTACACCTTC CASGLIGSADYGYTF
NA NA TRBJ1-2 TRBV7-2 TGTGCCAGCAGCCCCCCTGGCGGTGGCTACACCTTC CASSPPGGGYTF
NA NA TRBJ2-3 TRBV10-3 TGTGCCATATCCGTAGATCCCGCAGATACGCAGTATTTT CAISVDPADTQYF
NA NA TRBJ1-2 TRBV29-1 TGCAGCGTTGATCCAGGGAACTATGGCTACACCTTC CSVDPGNYGYTF
NA few TRBJ2-7 TRBV6-5 TGTGCCAGCTGTCGAGGGAGTCGTTGGTCCTACGAGCAGTACTTC CASCRGSRWSYEQYF
NA NA TRBJ1-4 TRBV28 TGTGCCAGCAGTTTAACGCAGGGTGGTGAAAAACTGTTTTTT CASSLTQGGEKLFF
TRBD2 NA TRBJ2-7 TRBV7-2 TGTGCCAGCAGCTCAGCCCCGGGACTAGCGGGAGCCGAGCAGTACTTC CASSSAPGLAGAEQYF
NA NA TRBJ2-6 TRBV27 TGTGCCAGCCGGAGCTCTGGGGCCAACGTCCTGACTTTC CASRSSGANVLTF
TRBD2 NA TRBJ2-3 TRBV2 TGTGCCAGCAGAGCGGGAGGGAGCACAGATACGCAGTATTTT CASRAGGSTDTQYF
NA NA TRBJ2-7 TRBV7-9 TGTGCCAGCAGCTTCTCTCCCTCGACGGGTCCCAACGAGCAGTACTTC CASSFSPSTGPNEQYF
TRBD1 NA TRBJ1-1 TRBV29-1 TGCAGCGCCGGACAGGTCGAAGCTTTCTTT CSAGQVEAFF
NA NA TRBJ1-1 TRBV7-9 TGTGCCAGCAGCTACCACACGGGAACGGACCCTGAAGCTTTCTTT CASSYHTGTDPEAFF
TRBD2 few TRBJ2-3 TRBV6-5 TGTGCCAGCAGATCACTAGCGGGAGGTGATACGCAGTATTTT CASRSLAGGDTQYF
TRBD2 NA TRBJ2-3 TRBV5-6 TGTGCCAGCAGGGGAGTAGCGGGGACAGATACGCAGTATTTT CASRGVAGTDTQYF
TRBD2 NA TRBJ2-1 TRBV11-2 TGTGCCAGCAGCTTCCTAGCGGGAGTCTACAATGAGCAGTTCTTC CASSFLAGVYNEQFF
NA NA TRBJ1-1 TRBV5-4 TGTGCCAGCAGCTTGGGCGGGAACACTGAAGCTTTCTTT CASSLGGNTEAFF
TRBD2 once TRBJ2-5 TRBV9 TGTGCCAGCAGCGTAGGCGGGAGCCGCCAAGAGACCCAGTACTTC CASSVGGSRQETQYF
NA NA TRBJ2-7 TRBV5-4 TGTGCCAGCGGCATTGGAGGGAGCTCCTACGAGCAGTACTTC CASGIGGSSYEQYF
NA NA TRBJ2-1 TRBV18 TGTGCCAGCTCACCACCACTCTCGGACGGCGTTTTTTTCAATGAGCAGTTCTTC CASSPPLSDGVFFNEQFF
NA NA TRBJ2-7 TRBV7-9 TGTGCCAGCACCGTGACCTACGAGCAGTACTTC CASTVTYEQYF
TRBD2 NA TRBJ2-1 TRBV7-7 TGTGCCAGCAGCCGGGAGGTCTACAATGAGCAGTTCTTC CASSREVYNEQFF
NA few TRBJ2-5 TRBV4-1 TGCGCCAGCAGCCAATTATTCCCGGAAAAGACCCAGTACTTC CASSQLFPEKTQYF
TRBD2 few TRBJ2-3 TRBV9 TGTGCCAGCAGCGGGAGCTGGGAGGGAACAGATACGCAGTATTTT CASSGSWEGTDTQYF
NA NA TRBJ1-5 TRBV30 TGTGCCTGGAGTGTTGAGAGCAATCAGCCCCAGCATTTT CAWSVESNQPQHF
NA NA TRBJ1-5 TRBV30 TGTGCCTGGAGTGTATTGCAGGGGCATCAGCCCCAGCATTTT CAWSVLQGHQPQHF
TRBD2 NA TRBJ2-3 TRBV27 TGTGCCAGCAGAGGTAGCGGGAGAACAGATACGCAGTATTTT CASRGSGRTDTQYF
NA NA TRBJ2-7 TRBV5-6 TGTGCCAGCAGCTCCAACTACGAGCAGTACTTC CASSSNYEQYF
TRBD1 few TRBJ1-1 TRBV30 TGTGCCTGGGGACAGGGAACGACTGAAGCTTTCTTT CAWGQGTTEAFF
TRBD1 NA TRBJ1-2 TRBV30 TGTGCCTGGAGTACGGACAGGGGTAGTGGCTACACCTTC CAWSTDRGSGYTF
NA few TRBJ2-3 TRBV9 TGTGCCAGCAGCGTTCAGGAGGGAGATACGCAGTATTTT CASSVQEGDTQYF
TRBD1 NA TRBJ2-5 TRBV9 TGTGCCAGCACCCGAGGATCTCGACAGGGATCAGAGACCCAGTACTTC CASTRGSRQGSETQYF
NA NA TRBJ1-2 TRBV4-3 TGCGCCAGCAGCCATGGGAGCCGGGGCACCGACACCTTC CASSHGSRGTDTF
TRBD1 NA TRBJ1-2 TRBV7-2 TGTGCCAGCAGCGCAGGGACAGCATTCTATGGCTACACCTTC CASSAGTAFYGYTF
TRBD2 NA TRBJ2-1 TRBV10-3 TGTGCCATCAGTGATCCGGGACTAGCGGGCTACAATGAGCAGTTCTTC CAISDPGLAGYNEQFF
NA few TRBJ2-7 TRBV15 TGTGCCACCAGCAGAGATTTGCCAGGCAATTACGAGCAGTACTTC CATSRDLPGNYEQYF
NA NA TRBJ2-3 TRBV28 TGTGCCAGCAGTTTTACTAGGCCTAGCACAGATACGCAGTATTTT CASSFTRPSTDTQYF